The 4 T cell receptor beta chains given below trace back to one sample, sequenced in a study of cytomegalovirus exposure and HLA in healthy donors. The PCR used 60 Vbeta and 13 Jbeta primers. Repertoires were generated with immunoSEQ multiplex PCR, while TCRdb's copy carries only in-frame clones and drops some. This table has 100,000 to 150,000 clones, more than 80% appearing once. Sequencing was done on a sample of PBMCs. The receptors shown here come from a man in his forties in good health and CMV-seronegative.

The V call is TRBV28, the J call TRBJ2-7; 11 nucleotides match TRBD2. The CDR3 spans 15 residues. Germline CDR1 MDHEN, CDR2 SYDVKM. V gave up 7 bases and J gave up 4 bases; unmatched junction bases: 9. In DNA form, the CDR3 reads TGTGCCAGCAATTTTAGCGGGAGGGAAACTTACGAGCAGTACTTC. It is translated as CASNFSGRETYEQYF.

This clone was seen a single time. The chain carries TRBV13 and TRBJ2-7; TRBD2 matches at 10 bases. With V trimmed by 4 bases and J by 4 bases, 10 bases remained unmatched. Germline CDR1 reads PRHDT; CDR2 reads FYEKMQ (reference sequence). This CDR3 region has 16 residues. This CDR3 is CASSSERGGMSYEQYF. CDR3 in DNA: TGTGCCAGCAGCTCAGAGCGGGGGGGGATGTCGTACGAGCAGTACTTC.

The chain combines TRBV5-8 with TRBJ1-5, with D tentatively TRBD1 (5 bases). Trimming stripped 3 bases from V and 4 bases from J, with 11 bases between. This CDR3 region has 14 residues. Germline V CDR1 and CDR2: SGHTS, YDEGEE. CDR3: CASSSTGGNQPQHF. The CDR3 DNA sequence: TGTGCCAGCAGCTCTACCGGGGGGAATCAGCCCCAGCATTTT.

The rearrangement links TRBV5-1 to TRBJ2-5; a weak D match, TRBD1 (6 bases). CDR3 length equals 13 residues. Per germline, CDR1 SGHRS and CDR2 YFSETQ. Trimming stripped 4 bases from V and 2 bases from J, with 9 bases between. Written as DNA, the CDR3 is TGCGCCAGCAGCGCTACAGGGCAAGAGACCCAGTACTTC. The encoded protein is CASSATGQETQYF.